These 7 T cell receptor beta chains were all obtained from the same sample, sequenced in a study of CD4+ T cells in melanoma. Clones were sequenced by immunoSEQ multiplex PCR, and TCRdb holds only the in-frame ones, with some missing. The table has around 130,000 clones, about nine tenths seen once; the top ten hold 1.5%. These receptors originate from a human donor with melanoma.

The chain couples TRBV5-5 to TRBJ2-7; 12 nucleotides align to TRBD1. With 4 bases clipped from V and 4 bases from J, the junction kept 6 bases outside the gene matches. CDR1 and CDR2 from the germline V gene are SGHKS and YYEKEE (reference sequence). The CDR3 extends over 15 amino acids. Here the CDR3 reads CASSRDRGRLYEQYF. The CDR3 region has the DNA TGTGCCAGCAGCCGGGACAGGGGGCGTCTGTACGAGCAGTACTTC.

This clone was seen a few times. The CDR3 protein is CAWSSTGGNSPLHF. The CDR3, as DNA: TGTGCCTGGAGTAGTACAGGTGGAAATTCACCCCTCCACTTT. The chain recombines TRBV30 with TRBJ1-6; D possibly corresponds to TRBD1 (5 bases). In germline, CDR1 is GTSNPN, CDR2 SVGIG (reference sequence). The CDR3 has 14 amino acids. V lost 2 bases and J lost 7, with 12 bases in between. The full variable domain, completed using reference TRBV30 and TRBJ1-6, is SQTIHQWPATLVQPVGSPLSLECTVEGTSNPNLYWYRQAAGRGLQLLFYSVGIGQISSEVPQNLSASRPQDRQFILSSKKLLLSDSGFYLCAWSSTGGNSPLHFGNGTRLTVT.

The chain employs TRBV2 and TRBJ1-2; no reliable D call. V was clipped by 6 bases and J by 8 bases, with 16 bases between them. Germline V gene lookup returns CDR1 SNHLY and CDR2 FYNNEI. The CDR3 has 13 amino acids. CDR3 sequence: CASSFLERVGYTF. CDR3 in DNA: TGTGCCAGCAGCTTTCTAGAACGGGTCGGCTACACCTTC. The full variable domain, with the rest looked up from reference TRBV2 and TRBJ1-2, is EPEVTQTPSHQVTQMGQEVILRCVPISNHLYFYWYRQILGQKVEFLVSFYNNEISEKSEIFDDQFSVERPDGSNFTLKIRSTKLEDSAMYFCASSFLERVGYTFGSGTRLTVV.

The chain couples TRBV10-2 to TRBJ1-6; D remains ambiguous. V was shortened by 1 base and J by 7 bases, with 5 bases between the two germline ends. CDR3 length: 13 amino acids. Germline CDR1 WSHSY, CDR2 SAAADI. CDR3 sequence reads: CASSELMNSPLHF. CDR3 DNA: TGCGCCAGCAGTGAGTTAATGAATTCACCCCTCCACTTT.

The rearrangement links TRBV6-6 to TRBJ2-3, with D hard to call. CDR1 is MNHNY and CDR2 is SVGAGI in the germline V gene (reference sequence). The germline V and J ends were trimmed by 3 bases and 2 bases, with 6 bases remaining between them. The CDR3 has 13 residues. The CDR3 is CASSYLATDTQYF. For the CDR3, the DNA is TGTGCCAGCAGTTATTTGGCCACAGATACGCAGTATTTT.

This chain joins TRBV6-6 and TRBJ1-4, with D perhaps TRBD1 (5 bases). V was clipped by 0 bases and J by 8 bases, with 10 bases between them. Germline CDR1 and CDR2: MNHNY and SVGAGI (reference sequence). The length of the CDR3 is 14 residues. The CDR3 sequence: CASSYSGEYEKLFF. The DNA of the CDR3 is TGTGCCAGCAGTTACTCGGGGGAGTACGAAAAACTGTTTTTT.

V and J are TRBV18 and TRBJ1-3, with TRBD1 matching over 8 bases. J gave up 2 bases and V 4 bases, and 7 bases lay outside the gene matches. This CDR3 spans 16 amino acids. Germline values: CDR1 KGHSH, CDR2 LQKENI. The CDR3 nucleotides read TGTGCCAGCTCACGCGACAGGGGAGAAACTGGAAACACCATATATTTT. Its translation: CASSRDRGETGNTIYF.